Listed below are T cell receptor beta chains from one sample, sequenced in a study of identical twins. TCRdb passed the 5' RACE reads through MiXCR, listing each CDR3 protein once. The sample includes about 790,000 distinct CDR3 sequences, about 18% of them seen just once. This same sample was also taken into another study, of T cells expressing NK-cell markers.

The sample taken for sequencing was PBMCs. Receptor source: a woman aged 18-35 years in good health. The CDR3 runs from the conserved cysteine through the conserved F or W. The order of the fields is D gene, clone size, V gene, J gene, CDR3 DNA, CDR3 protein. A D gene is named only where the DNA matches it firmly. Size is stated for part of the rows, as once, few or many counts, or as a class when the clone is expanded.

d_gene: NA; abundance: NA; v_gene: TRBV27; j_gene: TRBJ1-6; CDR3nt: TGTGCCAGCAGCCTTTCCCCGGGAGAATATTTCCCCCTCCACTTT; CDR3aa: CASSLSPGEYFPLHF
d_gene: NA; abundance: NA; v_gene: TRBV18; j_gene: TRBJ1-2; CDR3nt: TGTGCCAGCTCACCCGGGAGGACATACTATGGCTACACCTTC; CDR3aa: CASSPGRTYYGYTF
d_gene: NA; abundance: few; v_gene: TRBV20-1; j_gene: TRBJ2-1; CDR3nt: TGCAGTGCTAGAGAAGAGGGATTTGAGCAGTTCTTC; CDR3aa: CSAREEGFEQFF
d_gene: NA; abundance: many; v_gene: TRBV7-9; j_gene: TRBJ2-3; CDR3nt: TGTGCCAGCAGCCGGTCAGATACGCAGTATTTT; CDR3aa: CASSRSDTQYF
d_gene: NA; abundance: few; v_gene: TRBV6-5; j_gene: TRBJ1-1; CDR3nt: TGTGCCAGCACCAACCCGTCCGGCGGAGCTTTCTTT; CDR3aa: CASTNPSGGAFF
d_gene: NA; abundance: NA; v_gene: TRBV5-5; j_gene: TRBJ1-3; CDR3nt: TGTGCCAGCAGCTTGCGTCCCCTCTCTGGAAACACCATATATTTT; CDR3aa: CASSLRPLSGNTIYF
d_gene: TRBD2; abundance: few; v_gene: TRBV20-1; j_gene: TRBJ2-1; CDR3nt: TGCAGTGCTAGGCGCCTGACTAGCGTTCCAGGCGAGCAGTTCTTC; CDR3aa: CSARRLTSVPGEQFF
d_gene: NA; abundance: NA; v_gene: TRBV20-1; j_gene: TRBJ2-1; CDR3nt: TGCAGTGCTTCCCGCGGGACCGGCAATGAGCAGTTCTTC; CDR3aa: CSASRGTGNEQFF
d_gene: TRBD2; abundance: NA; v_gene: TRBV12-3/TRBV12-4; j_gene: TRBJ2-2; CDR3nt: TGTGCCAGCAGCCATAGCGGGAGGGCCAGAACCGGGGAGCTGTTTTTT; CDR3aa: CASSHSGRARTGELFF
d_gene: TRBD2; abundance: many; v_gene: TRBV20-1; j_gene: TRBJ2-7; CDR3nt: TGCAGTGCATCCTTAGCGGGAGACGGCTACGAGCAGTACTTC; CDR3aa: CSASLAGDGYEQYF
d_gene: TRBD1; abundance: few; v_gene: TRBV20-1; j_gene: TRBJ1-1; CDR3nt: TGCAGTGCTAAAGGACAGGGTTGGAACACTGAAGCTTTCTTT; CDR3aa: CSAKGQGWNTEAFF
d_gene: TRBD2; abundance: NA; v_gene: TRBV6-5; j_gene: TRBJ2-7; CDR3nt: TGTGCCAGCAGTCGCTCGAGACTAGCGGGGGGGAACTACGAGCAGTACTTC; CDR3aa: CASSRSRLAGGNYEQYF
d_gene: NA; abundance: NA; v_gene: TRBV19; j_gene: TRBJ2-7; CDR3nt: TGTGCCAGTAGTGCTTTAGGAGGCGACCCCTACGAGCAGTACTTC; CDR3aa: CASSALGGDPYEQYF
d_gene: TRBD1; abundance: many; v_gene: TRBV5-5; j_gene: TRBJ1-5; CDR3nt: TGTGCCAGCAGCCGCCGGGGACAGGAGGATCAGCCCCAGCATTTT; CDR3aa: CASSRRGQEDQPQHF
d_gene: NA; abundance: few; v_gene: TRBV3-1; j_gene: TRBJ1-1; CDR3nt: TGTGCCAGCAGCCAATTCCAAGCCACTGAAGCTTTCTTT; CDR3aa: CASSQFQATEAFF
d_gene: TRBD2; abundance: few; v_gene: TRBV11-2; j_gene: TRBJ2-5; CDR3nt: TGTGCCAGCAGCTTAGGTGGGACTAGCGGCCGGGAGACCCAGTACTTC; CDR3aa: CASSLGGTSGRETQYF
d_gene: TRBD1; abundance: few; v_gene: TRBV5-1; j_gene: TRBJ2-1; CDR3nt: TGCGCCAGCAGCTTGGTTCGACGGGACAGGGGACAGTTCTTC; CDR3aa: CASSLVRRDRGQFF
d_gene: TRBD1; abundance: few; v_gene: TRBV6-1; j_gene: TRBJ2-7; CDR3nt: TGTGCCAGCAGTCCCCCGGGACAGGGTTTGGGCGAGCAGTACTTC; CDR3aa: CASSPPGQGLGEQYF
d_gene: NA; abundance: few; v_gene: TRBV20-1; j_gene: TRBJ1-4; CDR3nt: TGCAGTGCTAGTCTCCGAATTAATGAAAAACTGTTTTTT; CDR3aa: CSASLRINEKLFF
d_gene: NA; abundance: NA; v_gene: TRBV5-1; j_gene: TRBJ2-6; CDR3nt: TGCGCCAGCACAGGGAACCCTGGGGCCAACGTCCTGACTTTC; CDR3aa: CASTGNPGANVLTF
d_gene: TRBD1; abundance: few; v_gene: TRBV9; j_gene: TRBJ1-1; CDR3nt: TGTGCCAGCAGCGTCCAGACAGGGGAGAACACTGAAGCTTTCTTT; CDR3aa: CASSVQTGENTEAFF
d_gene: NA; abundance: NA; v_gene: TRBV7-2; j_gene: TRBJ1-5; CDR3nt: TGTGCCAGCAGCTTCGGGCCGGAGCCCCAGCATTTT; CDR3aa: CASSFGPEPQHF
d_gene: NA; abundance: few; v_gene: TRBV25-1; j_gene: TRBJ2-7; CDR3nt: TGTGCCAGCATCCTATTTCCACTAGTGGGGGAGCAGTACTTC; CDR3aa: CASILFPLVGEQYF
d_gene: NA; abundance: few; v_gene: TRBV30; j_gene: TRBJ1-1; CDR3nt: TGTGCCTGGAGCGAAGGAACAATCACTGAAGCTTTCTTT; CDR3aa: CAWSEGTITEAFF
d_gene: NA; abundance: few; v_gene: TRBV12-3/TRBV12-4; j_gene: TRBJ1-4; CDR3nt: TGTGCCAGCACCCTGGGGGGAAAACTGTTTTTT; CDR3aa: CASTLGGKLFF
d_gene: NA; abundance: NA; v_gene: TRBV15; j_gene: TRBJ2-2; CDR3nt: TGTGCCACCAGCAGAGCCCGACTAGTTACCGGGGAGCTGTTTTTT; CDR3aa: CATSRARLVTGELFF
d_gene: NA; abundance: few; v_gene: TRBV5-1; j_gene: TRBJ2-3; CDR3nt: TGCGCCAGCAGCTTGATTTGGGGCACAGATACGCAGTATTTT; CDR3aa: CASSLIWGTDTQYF
d_gene: NA; abundance: few; v_gene: TRBV12-3/TRBV12-4; j_gene: TRBJ1-2; CDR3nt: TGTGCCAGCAGTGGACGGATCTTTGGCCCATATGGCTACACCTTC; CDR3aa: CASSGRIFGPYGYTF
d_gene: NA; abundance: few; v_gene: TRBV5-1; j_gene: TRBJ2-1; CDR3nt: TGCGCCAGCAGCTTGCCCCGGGACAAAGTCGCCATTGAGCAGTTCTTC; CDR3aa: CASSLPRDKVAIEQFF
d_gene: NA; abundance: NA; v_gene: TRBV9; j_gene: TRBJ2-2; CDR3nt: TGTGCCAGCAGCGTAGAACCGGGACCCGAGGCCGGGGAGCTGTTTTTT; CDR3aa: CASSVEPGPEAGELFF
d_gene: NA; abundance: many; v_gene: TRBV5-1; j_gene: TRBJ1-1; CDR3nt: TGCGCCAGCAGCTTGACAAGAATGAACACTGAAGCTTTCTTT; CDR3aa: CASSLTRMNTEAFF
d_gene: TRBD1; abundance: NA; v_gene: TRBV7-9; j_gene: TRBJ2-7; CDR3nt: TGTGCCAGCACTCCCACGGACAGGAACGAGCAGTACTTC; CDR3aa: CASTPTDRNEQYF
d_gene: NA; abundance: NA; v_gene: TRBV20-1; j_gene: TRBJ1-2; CDR3nt: TGCAGTGCTAGAGATCCGGGACACTCTGGGACTAACTATGGCTACACCTTC; CDR3aa: CSARDPGHSGTNYGYTF
d_gene: NA; abundance: NA; v_gene: TRBV7-9; j_gene: TRBJ2-5; CDR3nt: TGTGCCAGCAGCGCCCCTTCGACCCAGTACTTC; CDR3aa: CASSAPSTQYF
d_gene: NA; abundance: NA; v_gene: TRBV10-3; j_gene: TRBJ2-1; CDR3nt: TGTGCCATCAGGGAATTCGGCGGTGAGCAGTTCTTC; CDR3aa: CAIREFGGEQFF
d_gene: NA; abundance: few; v_gene: TRBV6-2/TRBV6-3; j_gene: TRBJ2-1; CDR3nt: TGTGCCAGCAGTTACCCCCCGGGACTGGCAATGGGGGAGCAGTTCTTC; CDR3aa: CASSYPPGLAMGEQFF
d_gene: NA; abundance: NA; v_gene: TRBV2; j_gene: TRBJ2-2; CDR3nt: TGTGCCAGCAGAACTAGCAGGACCGGGGAGCTGTTTTTT; CDR3aa: CASRTSRTGELFF
d_gene: NA; abundance: NA; v_gene: TRBV11-2; j_gene: TRBJ2-7; CDR3nt: TGTGCCAGCAGCCCTGGGGGTCCCGTAACCTCCTACGAGCAGTACTTC; CDR3aa: CASSPGGPVTSYEQYF
d_gene: NA; abundance: NA; v_gene: TRBV18; j_gene: TRBJ2-7; CDR3nt: TGTGCCAGCTCACCAGGGCTGGACTCCTACGAGCAGTACTTC; CDR3aa: CASSPGLDSYEQYF
d_gene: TRBD2; abundance: NA; v_gene: TRBV4-3; j_gene: TRBJ2-3; CDR3nt: TGCGCCAGCAGCCACGGACTAGCCGCTAGCACAGATACGCAGTATTTT; CDR3aa: CASSHGLAASTDTQYF
d_gene: NA; abundance: few; v_gene: TRBV7-9; j_gene: TRBJ2-7; CDR3nt: TGTGCCAGCAGCTTAGTGGTAGCAACTTACGAGCAGTACTTC; CDR3aa: CASSLVVATYEQYF
d_gene: NA; abundance: few; v_gene: TRBV5-1; j_gene: TRBJ1-3; CDR3nt: TGCGCTAGTGGAGGGGGAGACACCATATATTTT; CDR3aa: CASGGGDTIYF
d_gene: TRBD1; abundance: NA; v_gene: TRBV3-1; j_gene: TRBJ2-7; CDR3nt: TGTGCCACCAGCCAAGTGGGACAGGGCAGCTACGAGCAGTACTTC; CDR3aa: CATSQVGQGSYEQYF
d_gene: TRBD2; abundance: few; v_gene: TRBV15; j_gene: TRBJ2-2; CDR3nt: TGTGCCACCAGCAGAAGAAGCGGGAGGGACTACACCGGGGAGCTGTTTTTT; CDR3aa: CATSRRSGRDYTGELFF
d_gene: NA; abundance: NA; v_gene: TRBV20-1; j_gene: TRBJ2-1; CDR3nt: TGCAGTGTCTTCCAGCGGCGAACGGCATACAATGAGCAGTTCTTC; CDR3aa: CSVFQRRTAYNEQFF
d_gene: NA; abundance: NA; v_gene: TRBV5-4; j_gene: TRBJ2-3; CDR3nt: TGTGCCAGCAGCAGCAGGGCTGGGGTTGCGGATACGCAGTATTTT; CDR3aa: CASSSRAGVADTQYF
d_gene: TRBD2; abundance: few; v_gene: TRBV29-1; j_gene: TRBJ2-1; CDR3nt: TGCAGTTCGGGGGGGCATTACAATGAGCAGTTCTTC; CDR3aa: CSSGGHYNEQFF
d_gene: NA; abundance: few; v_gene: TRBV6-1; j_gene: TRBJ2-3; CDR3nt: TGTGCCAGCAGGCGCGGACATGGAGCGGTGAGCCGGACTTCAAATACGCAGTATTTT; CDR3aa: CASRRGHGAVSRTSNTQYF
d_gene: NA; abundance: few; v_gene: TRBV27; j_gene: TRBJ1-5; CDR3nt: TGTGCCAGCAGTTTTTTGGGCAATCAGCCCCAGCATTTT; CDR3aa: CASSFLGNQPQHF
d_gene: NA; abundance: NA; v_gene: TRBV2; j_gene: TRBJ2-2; CDR3nt: TGTGCCAGCAGAGAGATTGGGGGACAACTAAGAAACACCGGGGAGCTGTTTTTT; CDR3aa: CASREIGGQLRNTGELFF
d_gene: NA; abundance: few; v_gene: TRBV12-3/TRBV12-4; j_gene: TRBJ1-3; CDR3nt: TGTGCCAGCTACCCGGGGGGTTCTGGAAACACCATATATTTT; CDR3aa: CASYPGGSGNTIYF
d_gene: NA; abundance: many; v_gene: TRBV7-2; j_gene: TRBJ2-3; CDR3nt: TGTGCCAGCAGCTTAGGGTTATCGGCGGATACGCAGTATTTT; CDR3aa: CASSLGLSADTQYF
d_gene: TRBD1; abundance: NA; v_gene: TRBV9; j_gene: TRBJ2-7; CDR3nt: TGTGCCAGCAGCGTAGCGGGACAGGGTTCCTACGAGCAGTACTTC; CDR3aa: CASSVAGQGSYEQYF
d_gene: TRBD2; abundance: NA; v_gene: TRBV20-1; j_gene: TRBJ2-3; CDR3nt: TGCAGTGCGAGGACTAGCGGGGAGAATACGCAGTATTTT; CDR3aa: CSARTSGENTQYF
d_gene: NA; abundance: many; v_gene: TRBV5-1; j_gene: TRBJ2-7; CDR3nt: TGTGCCAGCAGTGACTCGTCCTACGAGCAGTACTTC; CDR3aa: CASSDSSYEQYF